This T cell receptor (beta chain) stems from a study of blood T cell repertoires in COVID-19. Study information: T cells, B-cell-depleted T cells, or PBMCs supplied cDNA or gDNA.

This table comes from immunoSEQ multiplex PCR, and its TCRdb copy is limited to in-frame clones, with some not included. The table has about 170,000 clones, about 87% seen once; the top ten hold roughly 24%. Trimming removed 6 bases from V and 8 bases from J; junction bases left unmatched: 12. The CDR3 has 14 residues. Germline V gene sequence: CDR1 MNHEY, CDR2 SVGAGI. The chain uses TRBV6-5 and TRBJ1-2, with TRBD1 matching over 7 bases. The sequence was obtained from a man between 60 and 70 years old with acute or convalescent COVID-19. Sequencing was done on a sample of peripheral blood. The CDR3 nucleotides are TGTGCCAGCAGACCAACGGGACAGCTGGGGGGCTACACCTTC. This gives the protein CASRPTGQLGGYTF.